Below are 30 T cell receptor beta chains sequenced from a single sample in a study of blood T cell repertoires in COVID-19. Assay used: immunoSEQ multiplex PCR; TCRdb lists only in-frame clones, some missing. Found here are roughly 300,000 clones, approximately 85% of them singletons; the top ten hold around 7.8%. The sample comprised peripheral blood. These receptors came from a human donor in a cohort sampled during active COVID-19.

The chain has TRBV21-1 and TRBJ2-2; the tabulated D call, TRBD2, remains unverified against the DNA. TRBV21-1 is shown as a pseudogene. The CDR3 spans 15 residues. The CDR3 region has the DNA TGTGCCAGCAGCAAATGGGAGAGGAACACCGGGGAGCTGTTTTTT. This codes for CASSKWERNTGELFF.

This sequence joins TRBV18 and TRBJ2-1; the match to TRBD1 covers 9 bases. The junction had 11 bases not matched to a gene; V was cut back by 3 bases and J by 5 bases. Germline V lookup: CDR1 KGHSH, CDR2 LQKENI. The CDR3 totals 17 residues. CDR3 bases: TGTGCCAGCTCACCCTCCGGACAGGGGCCTTACCACAATGAGCAGTTCTTC. Its translation: CASSPSGQGPYHNEQFF.

V gene TRBV30 combines with J gene TRBJ2-7; perhaps TRBD1 as D (5 bases). The V gene's germline CDR1 is GTSNPN and CDR2 SVGIG (reference sequence). The germline V and J ends were trimmed by 0 bases and 13 bases, with 22 bases remaining between them. The CDR3 totals 14 residues. The CDR3 region has the DNA TGTGCCTGGAGTGTACCCTCAATGGGGCCGAAGAATTACTTC. Amino acid sequence: CAWSVPSMGPKNYF.

The chain carries TRBV5-8 and TRBJ1-1, with D uncertain. The CDR3 has 13 amino acids. Germline V gives CDR1 SGHTS, CDR2 YDEGEE. V gave up 2 bases and J gave up 1 base, with 6 bases separating them. CDR3 amino acids: CASSLTWNTEAFF. DNA for the CDR3: TGTGCCAGCAGCTTAACATGGAACACTGAAGCTTTCTTT. The variable domain in full, completed from reference TRBV5-8 and TRBJ1-1, reads EAGVTQSPTHLIKTRGQQATLRCSPISGHTSVYWYQQALGLGLQFLLWYDEGEERNRGNFPPRFSGRQFPNYSSELNVNALELEDSALYLCASSLTWNTEAFFGQGTRLTVV.

The chain has TRBV25-1 and TRBJ1-1, with D uncertain. V was clipped by 7 bases and J by 1 base, with 4 bases between them. The CDR3 sequence is 11 residues long. The germline CDR1 and CDR2 sequences are MGHDK and SYGVNS. Here the CDR3 DNA reads TGTGCCAGCACCCGGAACACTGAAGCTTTCTTT. It codes for CASTRNTEAFF.

The chain links TRBV2 to TRBJ1-5; D call uncertain. This CDR3 is built from 14 residues. Germline-derived CDR1 and CDR2 are SNHLY and FYNNEI. Trimming removed 8 bases from V and 10 bases from J, with 21 bases in between. CDR3 DNA sequence: TGTGCCAGCCGGAGCGACCCAATTGTTTTTCCCCAGCATTTT. Protein: CASRSDPIVFPQHF.

This chain uses TRBV5-6 with TRBJ1-2, with D possibly TRBD1 on 5 matching bases. This CDR3 region has 14 residues. Trimming took 4 bases from V and 7 from J, leaving 17 bases between them. Germline V gene lookup returns CDR1 SGHDT and CDR2 YYEEEE. The CDR3 sequence is CASSPGTSTPGYTF. The CDR3 bases are TGTGCCAGCAGCCCCGGGACTTCGACCCCTGGCTACACCTTC.

The rearrangement links TRBV2 to TRBJ1-3, with D perhaps matching TRBD1 (6 bases). The CDR3 is made up of 14 amino acids. CDR1 and CDR2 (germline): SNHLY, FYNNEI. Between the trimmed V and J ends, which lost 6 bases and 1 base, there was a span of 10 bases. For the CDR3, the DNA is TGTGCCAGCAGGGTCGACAGGTCTGGAAACACCATATATTTT. This gives the protein CASRVDRSGNTIYF.

The DNA of the CDR3 is TGTGCCATCAGGAAACAGGGGGCGCTGGACGAGCAGTACTTC. Translation: CAIRKQGALDEQYF. The V gene is TRBV10-3, the J gene TRBJ2-7, with TRBD1 matching over 9 bases. The CDR3 length is 14 residues. The junction had 8 bases not matched to a gene; V was cut back by 6 bases and J by 5 bases. Germline V gene data show CDR1 as ENHRY and CDR2 as SYGVKD.

The gene calls are TRBV30 and TRBJ1-3; D is unclear. The CDR3 has 15 amino acids. CDR1 and CDR2 from the germline V gene are GTSNPN and SVGIG (reference sequence). V lost 7 bases and J lost 0, with 16 bases in between. The DNA for the CDR3 is TGTGCCTCCATCCCCTTTGGCATCTCTGGAAACACCATATATTTT. Translation gives CASIPFGISGNTIYF. The variable domain in full, with the rest retrieved from reference TRBV30 and TRBJ1-3, is SQTIHQWPATLVQPVGSPLSLECTVEGTSNPNLYWYRQAAGRGLQLLFYSVGIGQISSEVPQNLSASRPQDRQFILSSKKLLLSDSGFYLCASIPFGISGNTIYFGEGSWLTVV.

The V gene is TRBV28, the J gene TRBJ1-6, with a possible D match to TRBD1 (6 bases). Germline lookup yields CDR1 MDHEN and CDR2 SYDVKM. The CDR3 is 13 amino acids. Trimming took 6 bases from V and 14 from J, leaving 17 bases between them. CDR3 loop: CASSKGGVRALHF. CDR3 DNA sequence: TGTGCCAGCAGCAAAGGGGGGGTTAGGGCCCTCCACTTT.

This chain uses TRBV7-2 with TRBJ2-3; 9 positions match TRBD1. The V and J ends lost 5 bases and 6 bases, in that order; junction bases with no gene match: 6. Germline assignment: CDR1 SGHTA and CDR2 FQGNSA. CDR3 size: 14 residues. As DNA, the CDR3 is TGTGCCAGCAGCGAAGGACAGGGGTTCGATACGCAGTATTTT. Encoded protein: CASSEGQGFDTQYF. Full variable domain (outside the CDR3, taken from reference TRBV7-2 and TRBJ2-3): GAGVSQSPSNKVTEKGKDVELRCDPISGHTALYWYRQSLGQGLEFLIYFQGNSAPDKSGLPSDRFSAERTGGSVSTLTIQRTQQEDSAVYLCASSEGQGFDTQYFGPGTRLTVL.

This clone was seen a few times. The chain is built from TRBV7-9 and TRBJ1-2, with 8 bases lining up with TRBD1. The germline gives CDR1 SEHNR, CDR2 FQNEAQ (reference sequence). CDR3 length: 15 amino acids. The J segment lost 4 bases and the V segment lost 5 bases, leaving 9 bases of the junction unmatched. The CDR3 loop reads CASSARDRPFYGYTF. Here the CDR3 DNA reads TGTGCCAGCAGCGCCAGGGACAGGCCGTTCTATGGCTACACCTTC.

The chain carries TRBV29-1 and TRBJ2-3, with TRBD1 as a possible D gene (6 bases). The CDR3 extends over 16 amino acids. Trimming pared 4 bases from V and 0 bases from J, leaving 17 bases between. Germline V gives CDR1 SQVTM, CDR2 ANQGSEA. The CDR3 DNA follows: TGCAGCGTTGCTACTTTAGGACAGACTAGCACAGATACGCAGTATTTT. It encodes CSVATLGQTSTDTQYF.

V gene TRBV3-1 (or the pseudogene TRBV3-2) combines with J gene TRBJ1-5; 9 bases map to TRBD1. Per the germline V gene, CDR1 is LGHDT and CDR2 is YNNKEL (reference sequence). J lost 4 bases, V lost 3 bases, and 4 bases had no gene match. CDR3 length: 15 residues. The CDR3 DNA follows: TGTGCCAGCAGCCACGGGACAGGGTATAATCAGCCCCAGCATTTT. This sequence encodes CASSHGTGYNQPQHF.

V and J are TRBV30 and TRBJ2-2, with a possible D match to TRBD2 (6 bases). Per germline, CDR1 GTSNPN and CDR2 SVGIG (reference sequence). This CDR3 contains 17 residues. Trimming took off 3 bases at V and 0 bases at J, with 17 bases between the two ends. The CDR3 DNA sequence: TGTGCCTGGAGCCAACTTTGGAGGGACGCGAACACCGGGGAGCTGTTTTTT. Translation gives CAWSQLWRDANTGELFF.

DNA of the CDR3: TGTGCCATCAGTGAACCAGGGCGGACTGAAGCTTTCTTT. As protein: CAISEPGRTEAFF. The rearrangement uses TRBV10-3 and TRBJ1-1; D may be TRBD1 (5 bases). Trimming left V 3 bases short and J 5 bases short, with 10 bases between. This CDR3 comprises 13 residues. Germline CDR1 ENHRY, CDR2 SYGVKD.

Comments on this clone: Other DNA sequences of this sample code for an identical CDR3. The rearrangement uses TRBV20-1 and TRBJ2-7; D perhaps matches TRBD2 (6 bases). Per germline, CDR1 DFQATT and CDR2 SNEGSKA (reference sequence). This CDR3 has 14 residues. The ends were cut back, 3 bases at V and 1 base at J, with 13 bases in the middle. The CDR3 here is CSASRGTGSYEQYF. CDR3 DNA: TGCAGTGCTAGTCGCGGGACTGGTTCCTACGAGCAGTACTTC.

This chain uses TRBV5-1 with TRBJ2-2, with 8 bases fitting TRBD1. The CDR3 has 15 residues. Per the germline V gene, CDR1 is SGHRS and CDR2 is YFSETQ. V lost 4 bases to trimming and J lost 5 bases; unmatched junction nucleotides: 7. CDR3 amino acids: CASSARDRSTGELFF. CDR3 sequence (DNA): TGCGCCAGCAGCGCCAGGGACAGGTCGACCGGGGAGCTGTTTTTT.

V usage is TRBV28 and J usage is TRBJ2-5; maybe TRBD1 (6 bases). CDR3 size: 13 residues. Trimming left V 5 bases short and J 3 bases short, with 10 bases between. Germline V CDR1 and CDR2: MDHEN, SYDVKM. The CDR3 loop is CASSDRPKETQYF. As DNA, the CDR3 is TGTGCCAGCAGTGACAGGCCAAAAGAGACCCAGTACTTC.

The chain uses TRBV2 and TRBJ1-2, with D possibly matching TRBD1 (5 bases). The CDR3 runs 16 residues. The ends were cut back, 5 bases at V and 0 bases at J, with 16 bases in the middle. Germline V gene lookup returns CDR1 SNHLY and CDR2 FYNNEI. The CDR3 nucleotides are TGTGCCAGCAGTCTACTCGACAGACCGACTAACTATGGCTACACCTTC. It specifies CASSLLDRPTNYGYTF.

The chain has TRBV30 and TRBJ1-2; a weak D match, TRBD1 (5 bases). V lost 0 bases and J lost 2, with 13 bases in between. Germline loops: CDR1 GTSNPN, CDR2 SVGIG (reference sequence). The CDR3 length is 15 residues. CDR3 sequence reads: CAWSVWGVGNYGYTF. CDR3 sequence (DNA): TGTGCCTGGAGTGTATGGGGGGTAGGGAACTATGGCTACACCTTC.

The chain employs TRBV5-1 and TRBJ2-7, with a tentative D call TRBD2 (5 bases). CDR1 SGHRS and CDR2 YFSETQ come from the germline V gene. V was clipped by 0 bases and J by 2 bases, with 6 bases between them. CDR3 size: 13 residues. CDR3 sequence (DNA): TGCGCCAGCAGCTTGGTTAGCGCCTACGAGCAGTACTTC. It yields the protein CASSLVSAYEQYF.

This clone was seen once. V gene TRBV6-4 combines with J gene TRBJ1-5; TRBD1 might be the D (6 bases). Trimming pared 0 bases from V and 4 bases from J, leaving 10 bases between. CDR3 length equals 15 residues. CDR1 is MRHNA, CDR2 SNTAGT, per germline. The CDR3 region is CASSDSYRVNQPQHF. The CDR3 DNA reads as TGTGCCAGCAGTGACTCTTACAGGGTAAATCAGCCCCAGCATTTT.

The chain is built from TRBV11-2 and TRBJ2-7; 8 positions match TRBD2. This CDR3 has 14 residues. Losses at the gene ends were 1 base for V and 4 bases for J; bases not matched to a gene: 3. From germline, CDR1 is SGHAT and CDR2 FQNNGV. The CDR3 reads CASSLAGGSYEQYF. CDR3 DNA sequence: TGTGCCAGCAGCTTAGCGGGGGGGTCTTACGAGCAGTACTTC.

The rearrangement uses TRBV9 and TRBJ2-7; 9 bases match TRBD2. This CDR3 spans 16 amino acids. CDR1 and CDR2 from the germline V gene are SGDLS and YYNGEE. V was pared by 0 bases and J by 4 bases, with 8 bases of the junction left unmatched. The CDR3 DNA sequence: TGTGCCAGCAGCGTAGGGGGGTCTAGCGGGGTGTACGAGCAGTACTTC. Translated, it gives CASSVGGSSGVYEQYF.

This clone was found a few times. The chain recombines TRBV19 with TRBJ1-2; 9 bases fit TRBD1. Germline-derived CDR1 and CDR2 are LNHDA and SQIVND (reference sequence). The CDR3 length is 15 residues. The ends lost 5 bases at V and 3 bases at J; junction bases unmatched: 7. CDR3 loop: CASSAPGQGYYGYTF. For the CDR3, the DNA is TGTGCCAGTAGTGCCCCGGGACAGGGATACTATGGCTACACCTTC.

The rearrangement links TRBV2 to TRBJ1-2; 7 bases map to TRBD1. Germline lookup yields CDR1 SNHLY and CDR2 FYNNEI. CDR3 length: 12 residues. V lost 7 bases, J lost 7 bases, and 6 bases stayed unmatched. The CDR3 DNA reads as TGTGCCAGCATTAGGACAGGTTTTGGCTACACCTTC. The encoded protein is CASIRTGFGYTF.

This clone was detected a few times. V and J are TRBV11-2 and TRBJ2-7; 7 bases map to TRBD1. The CDR3 extends over 17 amino acids. Unmatched junction bases numbered 10, after V lost 0 bases and J lost 2 bases. Looked up from germline, CDR1 is SGHAT and CDR2 is FQNNGV. CDR3 DNA sequence: TGTGCCAGCAGCTTAGATTTCGGGACAGCAACTACCTACGAGCAGTACTTC. Translation: CASSLDFGTATTYEQYF.

CDR3 nucleotides: TGTGCCAGCAGCTTGTCCGAGACAGGGAGGCCCGCTAGGGGAGCCCTCCACTTT. It translates to CASSLSETGRPARGALHF. V is TRBV5-5 and J is TRBJ1-6; 7 bases fit TRBD1. The CDR3 length is 18 residues. V lost 1 base and J lost 14; bases outside the gene matches: 21. CDR1 SGHKS and CDR2 YYEKEE come from the germline V gene (reference sequence).